This T cell receptor (beta chain) was recovered during a study of blood T cell repertoires in COVID-19 (dated by TCRdb to 2020 to 2021). For context, the study as a whole: Collaborator samples came from the United States, Italy and Spain and covered acute and convalescent phases of COVID-19. A freely available public database, intended as a resource for researchers studying the immune response to SARS-CoV-2, is where the repertoires were released. Sample metadata almost always included a de-identified subject ID, COVID-19 status, age in years and sex. Where available, HLA class I and class II types were obtained from metadata supplied by the sample provider rather than from assay-based typing. Samples came from the ongoing ImmuneRACE study (first 160 participants) plus 1,254 subjects from 6 global collaborators. The prospective study material was composed of cDNA or gDNA derived from T cells, B-cell-depleted T cells, or PBMCs. Deeply sampled blood TCRbeta repertoires from subjects exposed to, actively infected with, or recovered from COVID-19 were included in the dataset. General findings and caveats noted by the study authors: The quantity of clinical and demographic metadata differed by source and by participant and was supplied without curation.

The immunoSEQ Assay, a bias-controlled multiplex PCR, was used to amplify TCRbeta CDR3 regions from genomic DNA. As for the original processing: The number of nucleated cells in each sample was estimated from the amplification of reference gene primers within the assay. Sequence reads were collapsed and filtered to measure the absolute abundance of every unique TCRbeta CDR3 rearrangement. For each sample, productive Simpson clonality was calculated as the square root of Simpson's diversity index over productive rearrangements. As stored in TCRdb, this immuneACCESS dataset retains in-frame rearrangements with V and J assigned. A fraction of the clones does not appear; measured against another copy, unresolved V genes explain less than half of the discrepancy, and the remainder lacks a known reason. The D gene and trimming were derived from the DNA, and the V and J assignments and clone size from that table. This sample has approximately 260,000 clones in its table, and roughly 83% of those were observed once. Approximately 10% of the sample is in the top ten clones.

Collaborating institutions collected whole blood in K2EDTA tubes following their own protocols. For TCRbeta analysis, collaborators shipped samples in one of three forms: frozen whole blood, isolated PBMCs, or DNA extracted from either of those sample types. This clone occurred once. The antigen it binds to is not known. Base quality data are lacking; no much larger clone is found one base away. Deletion took 3 bases off V and 5 bases off J, with a span of 10 bases between the germline ends. CDR1 and CDR2, looked up from the germline V gene (reference sequence), are SEHNR and FQNEAQ. Taken from cysteine to phenylalanine, the CDR3 has 14 residues. Kept here is only the CDR3 DNA, which spans 42 bases and is read in frame from base 1.

This sequence was found in a woman older than 75 with acute or convalescent COVID-19. The V and J segments used are TRBV7-9 and TRBJ2-2; a tentative D call is TRBD2 (6 bases match). Sequencing was carried out using peripheral blood. The CDR3: CASSLLGGTGELFF. The nucleotide sequence reads as follows: TGTGCCAGCAGCTTGCTCGGGGGTACCGGGGAGCTGTTTTTT.